This TCR beta chain was captured in a study of vaccination effects on CD4 cells after COVID-19. Antigen-specific CD4+ T cells expanded by the ViraFEST assay with viral peptide pools were then sequenced. On day 10 of culture, CD4+ T cells were separated out. Neither prior SARS-CoV-2 infection nor positive nucleocapsid antibodies were present in the vaccine recipients. The culture medium for roughly 1.9 million PBMC per well included 10 IU/ml IL-2 and roughly 10 ug/ml peptides. The protocol was immunoSEQ multiplex PCR, while the TCRdb copy is restricted to in-frame clones and leaves out a portion. The sample yields about 25,000 clones, 55% to 80% seen once. Trimming cost V 7 bases and J 1 base, with 13 bases left between them. The CDR3 spans 14 residues. Germline CDR1 LGHDT, CDR2 YNNKEL (reference sequence). For this clone: Its antigen remains unknown.

The TCR comes from a human donor who received a COVID-19 vaccine. Sequenced here: CD4+ T cells from PBMCs cultured with SARS-CoV-2 spike peptides, sampled before COVID-19 vaccination. This chain links TRBV3-1 (or the pseudogene TRBV3-2) with TRBJ1-1, with D perhaps matching TRBD1 (5 bases). The CDR3 loop reads CASTQGPKNTEAFF. CDR3 nucleotides: TGTGCCAGCACCCAGGGACCGAAGAACACTGAAGCTTTCTTT.